The 3 T cell receptor beta chains listed next were all sequenced from one sample in a study of shared clonotypes between healthy human individuals. The assay was immunoSEQ multiplex PCR, and TCRdb's table has in-frame clones only and misses some. The sample lists over 2,000,000 clones, about 94% seen once, with less than 2% in the top ten. The naive CD8 subset, CD45RO-negative cells positively selected for CCR7, excluded terminally differentiated effector memory CD45RA+ cells. Material: naive CD8+ T cells from PBMCs. The receptor source for this set is a man aged 18 to 29 in good health. Some clones in this sample may be carry-over from other donors' samples.

This chain joins TRBV6-6 and TRBJ2-7; 10 bases are a match to TRBD2. V was pared by 0 bases and J by 6 bases, with 5 bases of the junction left unmatched. This CDR3 comprises 15 residues. Germline CDR1 MNHNY, CDR2 SVGAGI (reference sequence). The CDR3 here is CASSYSASGSFEQYF. The CDR3 DNA reads as TGTGCCAGCAGTTACTCGGCTAGCGGGAGCTTCGAGCAGTACTTC.

This sequence joins TRBV5-4 and TRBJ2-7; D uncertain. Trimming cost V 5 bases and J 0 bases, with 12 bases left between them. The CDR3 spans 14 residues. Germline-derived CDR1 and CDR2 are SGHNT and YYREEE (reference sequence). CDR3 sequence reads: CASSGDTLSYEQYF. CDR3 DNA: TGTGCCAGCAGTGGGGATACCCTCTCCTACGAGCAGTACTTC.

V is TRBV19 and J is TRBJ2-7, with D hard to call. CDR3 size: 13 residues. Trimming removed 3 bases from V and 0 bases from J, with 6 bases in between. CDR1 and CDR2 from the germline V gene are LNHDA and SQIVND (reference sequence). Here the CDR3 reads CASSIMDSYEQYF. The DNA of the CDR3 is TGTGCCAGTAGTATTATGGACTCCTACGAGCAGTACTTC.